This T cell receptor beta chain was captured in a study of T-cell reconstitution after alpha-beta-depleted transplantation in children (dated by TCRdb to the mid-2010s). General notes on the study: Using TCR repertoire profiling, the study followed T-cell immune reconstitution in a quantitative way in children after TCRalphabeta/CD19-depleted allogeneic hematopoietic cell transplantation. The paper as a whole reports these results and caveats: In some patients, the high TCRbeta diversity seen at day 60 was put down to recipient T cells and intrathymic progenitors that had survived conditioning. The apparently early alphabetaT-cell count recovery about two months after transplant was reportedly dependent on only several hundred rapidly expanded clones derived from non-depleted graft cells. Over the following months the frequencies of hyperexpanded clones went down, and after one year T-cell counts and TCRbeta diversity were mostly credited to newly produced T cells.

This clonotype appeared a few times. The clone's antigen remains unknown. No base-level quality is on record; no much larger clone is a single base apart. In light of the paper, this sample's treatment or condition label describes: allogeneic hematopoietic cell transplantation with graft depleted of TCRalphabeta T cells and CD19 B cells. The transplant recipients were children given TCRalphabeta/CD19-depleted allogeneic hematopoietic cell grafts. The V end gives up 5 bases and the J end 5 bases, leaving 7 bases in the junction not matched to a gene. From the cysteine up to the phenylalanine, the CDR3 has a length of 15 residues. Solely the CDR3 DNA is kept, with 45 bases framed from the first base. Sequences SGHTA (CDR1) and FQGNSA (CDR2) are obtained from the germline V gene. Libraries were constructed by PCR. Sequencing was carried out with an Illumina HiSeq 2500. To normalize quantification of the TCRbeta repertoire, the TCR libraries were built with molecular barcoding that relied on unique molecular identifiers. Clones were called with MiXCR by TCRdb after fastp trimmed the public reads at Q25, and only in-frame beta chains were retained. Here each entry gathers all rows of one CDR3 protein and keeps the most common genes and DNA. Counted in this sample were some 200,000 distinct CDR3 sequences; about 8.7% of them appeared once. The ten biggest clones cover 35% to 45% of the sample.

The sample in question was PBMCs, mostly from graft donor cells, obtained 360 days after TCRalphabeta/CD19-depleted stem cell transplant. The sequence came from a male patient aged 2-15 years who had a stem cell transplant for acute myeloid leukemia, so the T cells may come from the graft donor. The sequence is built from TRBV7-2 and TRBJ2-1, and 9 junction bases match TRBD2. DNA sequence: TGTGCCAGCAGCCTTACTAGCGGGCAACACAATGAGCAGTTCTTC. This yields the protein CASSLTSGQHNEQFF.